This T cell receptor (beta chain) was documented in a study of T cell clonotyping in hematopoietic cell transplantation. Study observations and caveats: Cells were unsorted, so CD4 and CD8 contributions were not separated. At the given depth, recipient repertoires were over 97% de novo clonotypes. After transplant, recipient diversity fell while pathologically expanded clonotypes grew through day 180.

The germline V gene encodes CDR1 MGHRA and CDR2 YSYEKL. V lost 6 bases and J lost 7, with 10 bases in between. The CDR3 has 13 amino acids. Only in-frame clones appear in the TCRdb table, and some are missing; sequencing was by immunoSEQ multiplex PCR. The table lists over 9,500 clones, approximately 67% of them singletons. Concerning this clone: Its target is unknown.

The specimen was peripheral blood mononuclear cells, collected 180 days after allogeneic stem cell transplant. The sequence was collected from a male patient between 60 and 69 years old who had an allogeneic stem cell transplant from an unrelated donor, so the T cells may come from the graft donor. Some clones in this sample may be carry-over from other donors' samples. The chain joins TRBV4-1 to TRBJ1-6, with a tentative D call TRBD1 (6 bases). CDR3 in DNA: TGCGCCAGCAGTCAGGGGAACAATTCACCCCTCCACTTT. This sequence encodes CASSQGNNSPLHF.